Shown below are 18 T cell receptor beta chains from a single sample sequenced in a study of cytomegalovirus exposure and HLA in healthy donors. Primers: 60 Vbeta forward and 13 Jbeta reverse. Sequencing was performed with immunoSEQ multiplex PCR; in TCRdb, only in-frame clones are kept and a portion is missing. The sample contains under 250,000 clones, around 85% of which appear only once. Source material: PBMCs. These TCRs come from a human donor in good health.

This chain links TRBV7-9 with TRBJ2-7; TRBD1 matches 7 bases. This CDR3 spans 14 amino acids. V lost 5 bases, J lost 0 bases, and 4 bases stayed unmatched. Germline V CDR1 and CDR2: SEHNR, FQNEAQ (reference sequence). The DNA for the CDR3 is TGTGCCAGCAGCCCGGGACAGCTCTCCTACGAGCAGTACTTC. This encodes CASSPGQLSYEQYF. The full variable domain, with the rest looked up from reference TRBV7-9 and TRBJ2-7, is DTGVSQNPRHKITKRGQNVTFRCDPISEHNRLYWYRQTLGQGPEFLTYFQNEAQLEKSRLLSDRFSAERPKGSFSTLEIQRTEQGDSAMYLCASSPGQLSYEQYFGPGTRLTVT.

This clone was counted a few times. V is TRBV19 and J is TRBJ2-2, with 9 nucleotides matching TRBD2. Germline V gene data show CDR1 as LNHDA and CDR2 as SQIVND (reference sequence). CDR3 length equals 15 residues. J was trimmed by 4 bases and V by 8 bases; bases with no gene match: 8. CDR3 nucleotide sequence: TGTGCCAGTTATAGGACTAGCGACATCACCGGGGAGCTGTTTTTT. It translates to CASYRTSDITGELFF. Supplemented by reference TRBV19 and TRBJ2-2, the full variable domain reads DGGITQSPKYLFRKEGQNVTLSCEQNLNHDAMYWYRQDPGQGLRLIYYSQIVNDFQKGDIAEGYSVSREKKESFPLTVTSAQKNPTAFYLCASYRTSDITGELFFGEGSRLTVL.

The genes are TRBV4-2 and TRBJ2-1; TRBD2 aligns across 8 bases. The V and J ends lost 0 bases and 3 bases, in that order; junction bases with no gene match: 7. CDR1 and CDR2 from the germline V gene are LGHNA and YNFKEQ. CDR3 size: 17 residues. CDR3 region: CASSQDIIAGNYNEQFF. In DNA form, the CDR3 reads TGTGCCAGCAGCCAAGATATAATAGCGGGAAACTACAATGAGCAGTTCTTC.

V is TRBV4-1 and J is TRBJ2-2; 7 bases are shared with TRBD1. Germline CDR1 and CDR2: MGHRA and YSYEKL. Trimming removed 3 bases from V and 1 base from J; junction bases left unmatched: 5. The CDR3 has 16 amino acids. The CDR3: CASSQPTGKNTGELFF. The CDR3 DNA is TGCGCCAGCAGCCAGCCGACAGGGAAGAACACCGGGGAGCTGTTTTTT.

Concerning this clone: The junction departs from the called germline gene at one end, perhaps through a read error. The rearrangement uses TRBV7-7 and TRBJ2-5; D is perhaps TRBD2 (5 bases). Germline V gives CDR1 SSHAT, CDR2 FNYEAQ (reference sequence). The CDR3 spans 12 residues. The DNA of the CDR3 is TGTGCTAGCAGCCCTGGGGAGTGGACCCAGTACTTC. Protein sequence: CASSPGEWTQYF.

The V gene is TRBV5-6, the J gene TRBJ2-7; 7 nucleotides align to TRBD2. The CDR3 has 14 amino acids. V gave up 6 bases and J gave up 0 bases; unmatched junction bases: 6. CDR1 is SGHDT, CDR2 YYEEEE, per germline. The CDR3 region has the DNA TGTGCCAGCACCCTGACGGGGGGCTCCTACGAGCAGTACTTC. Translation: CASTLTGGSYEQYF.

The chain is built from TRBV5-1 and TRBJ2-1; 10 bases map to TRBD2. V lost 4 bases and J lost 0; bases outside the gene matches: 22. This CDR3 region has 22 residues. CDR1 is SGHRS and CDR2 is YFSETQ in the germline V gene. CDR3: CASSPKGGNRTSGLSSYNEQFF. The CDR3 DNA reads TGCGCCAGCAGCCCAAAGGGCGGTAACCGGACTAGCGGATTGAGCTCCTACAATGAGCAGTTCTTC. The whole variable domain, filled in from reference TRBV5-1 and TRBJ2-1, reads KAGVTQTPRYLIKTRGQQVTLSCSPISGHRSVSWYQQTPGQGLQFLFEYFSETQRNKGNFPGRFSGRQFSNSRSEMNVSTLELGDSALYLCASSPKGGNRTSGLSSYNEQFFGPGTRLTVL.

A word on this clone: Compared with germline, one end of the junction differs, possibly owing to a read error. The J gene is TRBJ2-7, the V gene TRBV7-7, with no clear D. The germline V gene encodes CDR1 SSHAT and CDR2 FNYEAQ (reference sequence). This CDR3 has 13 residues. The DNA of the CDR3 is TGTGCTAGCAGCTTTGTTCCCGAGGACGAGCAGTACTTC. Its translation: CASSFVPEDEQYF.

The chain joins TRBV13 to TRBJ2-1; 9 nucleotides line up with TRBD2. Trimming at V came to 0 bases and at J to 9 bases, leaving 15 bases not matched to a gene. Looked up from germline, CDR1 is PRHDT and CDR2 is FYEKMQ (reference sequence). The CDR3 totals 18 residues. The CDR3 here is CASSLGLAGKGGTPEQFF. The CDR3 DNA follows: TGTGCCAGCAGCTTAGGACTAGCGGGCAAAGGGGGCACACCTGAGCAGTTCTTC.

Here the CDR3 DNA reads TGTGCCAGCAGCTTCCTTCTAGCAGGCGAGCAGTACTTC. It is translated as CASSFLLAGEQYF. The rearrangement uses TRBV7-9 and TRBJ2-7; tentative D call: TRBD2 (5 bases). Trimming removed 3 bases at V and 6 bases at J, with 12 bases between. Germline-derived CDR1 and CDR2 are SEHNR and FQNEAQ (reference sequence). The CDR3 loop spans 13 amino acids.

The chain carries TRBV5-4 and TRBJ2-7, with 7 bases lining up with TRBD2. Trimming took 5 bases from V and 3 from J; bases not matched to a gene: 11. The CDR3 has 15 amino acids. The germline gives CDR1 SGHNT, CDR2 YYREEE (reference sequence). The CDR3 nucleotides are TGTGCCAGCAGTTTCGGACTAGGGGAAATCTACGAGCAGTACTTC. Its protein is CASSFGLGEIYEQYF.

The rearrangement links TRBV25-1 to TRBJ2-5; 7 bases agree with TRBD2. Germline V lookup: CDR1 MGHDK, CDR2 SYGVNS. With V trimmed by 9 bases and J by 0 bases, 13 bases remained unmatched. The CDR3 is 16 residues long. The CDR3 DNA follows: TGTGCCAGTACTTCTCCCGTAAGCGGGAACCAAGAGACCCAGTACTTC. Translation gives CASTSPVSGNQETQYF. The whole variable domain, remainder taken from reference TRBV25-1 and TRBJ2-5, is EADIYQTPRYLVIGTGKKITLECSQTMGHDKMYWYQQDPGMELHLIHYSYGVNSTEKGDLSSESTVSRIRTEHFPLTLESARPSHTSQYLCASTSPVSGNQETQYFGPGTRLLVL.

The V call is TRBV4-1, the J call TRBJ2-3; weak D call: TRBD2 (5 bases). CDR3 length: 15 residues. The V and J ends lost 1 base and 2 bases respectively, with 10 bases between them. In germline, CDR1 is MGHRA, CDR2 YSYEKL. The CDR3 loop is CASSQGDYPTDTQYF. DNA for the CDR3: TGCGCCAGCAGCCAAGGTGACTACCCCACAGATACGCAGTATTTT.

This chain joins TRBV5-1 and TRBJ2-1; TRBD2 aligns across 11 bases. The trim removed 4 bases at V and 0 bases at J, leaving 6 bases unmatched. The CDR3 is made up of 17 amino acids. Germline V lookup: CDR1 SGHRS, CDR2 YFSETQ. Here the CDR3 reads CASSPGLAVTSYNEQFF. The CDR3 bases are TGCGCCAGCAGCCCGGGACTAGCGGTGACCTCCTACAATGAGCAGTTCTTC.

The rearrangement uses TRBV14 and TRBJ2-7; TRBD2 aligns across 7 bases. Germline lookup yields CDR1 SGHDN and CDR2 FVKESK. The V segment lost 1 base and the J segment 3 bases; nucleotides outside the gene matches: 6. This CDR3 has 15 amino acids. This chain's CDR3 is CASSQVSRDYYEQYF. The CDR3 DNA reads TGTGCCAGCAGCCAAGTGTCGCGGGACTACTACGAGCAGTACTTC.

This CDR3 is CASSLITGEQETQYF. The CDR3 DNA reads TGTGCCAGCAGCTTGATAACGGGGGAACAAGAGACCCAGTACTTC. This chain links TRBV5-4 with TRBJ2-5, with TRBD2 as a possible D gene (6 bases). The CDR3 length is 15 residues. Germline V gene data show CDR1 as SGHNT and CDR2 as YYREEE (reference sequence). V lost 1 base to trimming and J lost 2 bases, with 12 bases between them.

J is TRBJ1-5 and V is TRBV6-6; D is uncertain. The CDR3 is 13 residues long. V lost 6 bases and J 1 base, leaving 7 bases between the germline ends. Germline loops: CDR1 MNHNY, CDR2 SVGAGI (reference sequence). CDR3 nucleotides: TGTGCCAGCAGCGACGGGAGCAATCAGCCCCAGCATTTT. Protein sequence: CASSDGSNQPQHF.

This chain connects TRBV6-5 to TRBJ1-1; 7 bases match TRBD1. The germline V gene encodes CDR1 MNHEY and CDR2 SVGAGI. With 6 bases clipped from V and 0 bases from J, the junction kept 1 base outside the gene matches. The CDR3 contains 13 residues. The CDR3 DNA sequence: TGTGCCAGCAGGGGACAGTTGAACACTGAAGCTTTCTTT. Translating it yields CASRGQLNTEAFF.